The entry that follows covers one T cell receptor (beta chain) sequence. As yet, its antigen is unknown. This entry is derived from a study of response to subunit inactivated influenza vaccine. Findings and limits, study-wide: The authors suggested that every seasonal influenza vaccination recruits few new T cells.

TCRdb reprocessed the RT-PCR reads via MiXCR and lists one record per CDR3 protein. Of roughly 780,000 distinct CDR3 sequences in the sample, about 18% were seen once. Germline lookup yields CDR1 SGHTA and CDR2 FQGNSA. Trimming stripped 3 bases from V and 1 base from J, with 11 bases between. CDR3 size: 15 residues. This receptor was obtained from a middle-aged man who received an inactivated influenza vaccine. The chain couples TRBV7-2 to TRBJ2-3, with D possibly matching TRBD1 (5 bases). The sample was PBMCs from blood, taken more than 4 days after vaccination. The DNA for the CDR3 is TGTGCCAGCAGCTTGGGGCCTACCCGCACAGATACGCAGTATTTT. The encoded protein is CASSLGPTRTDTQYF.